This is a list of T cell receptor beta chains from one sample in a study of circulating tumor DNA in untreated peripheral T-cell lymphoma. TCRdb's table, derived via immunoSEQ multiplex PCR, lists solely in-frame clones and lacks some. The sample consists of several thousand clones, under 80% of them appearing once. The sequencing sample was made of tumor tissue. The receptors shown here come from a human donor with peripheral T-cell lymphoma. CDR3s include the opening cysteine and the closing phenylalanine or tryptophan. A D gene is named only where the DNA matches it firmly. Not every row has a clone size; where given, it reads once, few, many or a size class.

clone size	V gene	J gene	D gene	CDR3 protein	CDR3 DNA
.	TRBV12-5	TRBJ2-7	TRBD2	CASKSAGSFHEQYF	TGTGCCAGCAAGTCAGCGGGATCTTTCCACGAGCAGTACTTC
.	TRBV19	TRBJ2-4	.	CASSNRAAKNIQYF	TGTGCCAGTAGTAACAGAGCGGCCAAAAACATTCAGTACTTC
.	TRBV18	TRBJ1-1	.	CASSPSGPRDTEAFF	TGTGCCAGCTCACCAAGTGGCCCGCGGGACACTGAAGCTTTCTTT
few	TRBV19	TRBJ2-7	TRBD1	CASSKQGADEQYF	TGTGCCAGTAGTAAACAGGGGGCGGACGAGCAGTACTTC
.	TRBV19	TRBJ2-4	TRBD2	CASSTRLAGGDIQYF	TGTGCCAGTAGTACCCGACTAGCGGGAGGGGACATTCAGTACTTC
.	TRBV5-1	TRBJ2-3	.	CASSLTPGADTQYF	TGCGCCAGCAGCTTAACCCCGGGGGCAGATACGCAGTATTTT
once	TRBV9	TRBJ1-4	.	CASSEGVGVAANEKLFF	TGTGCCAGCAGTGAAGGGGTGGGGGTTGCGGCTAATGAAAAACTGTTTTTT
.	TRBV5-1	TRBJ2-5	.	CASSLATGQVTQYF	TGCGCCAGCAGCTTGGCCACAGGGCAAGTGACCCAGTACTTC
once	TRBV10-1	TRBJ2-7	TRBD2	CASATSGSGEQYF	TGCGCCAGTGCGACTAGCGGGTCCGGCGAGCAGTACTTC
.	TRBV28	TRBJ1-4	TRBD1	CASSKQGARGSEKLFF	TGTGCCAGCAGTAAACAGGGGGCGAGGGGAAGTGAAAAACTGTTTTTT
.	TRBV11-3	TRBJ1-2	.	CASSSGPGSNYGYTF	TGTGCCAGCAGCTCGGGGCCGGGGTCTAACTATGGCTACACCTTC
once	TRBV7-5	TRBJ1-3	.	CASSFNNPGPRNTIYF	TGTGCCAGCAGCTTTAATAACCCGGGACCTAGGAACACCATATATTTT
.	TRBV4-1	TRBJ2-6	.	CASSQVPGKGTGANVLTF	TGCGCCAGCAGCCAAGTACCAGGTAAAGGAACGGGGGCCAACGTCCTGACTTTC